Listed here is a single TCR beta chain. Sequenced by immunoSEQ multiplex PCR; TCRdb stores in-frame clones only, minus some. Of roughly 23,000 clones in the sample, roughly 88% were seen once. This sample was included in a study of blood T cell repertoires in COVID-19. The source is a man in his 70s with acute or convalescent COVID-19. The sequencing sample was made of peripheral blood.

CDR3 in amino acids: CASSYRTGQGPSGANVLTF. In DNA, the CDR3 is TGTGCCAGCAGCTATCGCACGGGACAGGGGCCCTCTGGGGCCAACGTCCTGACTTTC. V and J are TRBV7-8 and TRBJ2-6, with 10 bases matching TRBD1. This CDR3 contains 19 residues. With V trimmed by 4 bases and J by 0 bases, 9 bases remained unmatched. Germline-derived CDR1 and CDR2 are SGHVS and FQNEAQ. Full variable domain (remainder filled in from reference TRBV7-8 and TRBJ2-6): GAGVSQSPRYKVAKRGQDVALRCDPISGHVSLFWYQQALGQGPEFLTYFQNEAQLDKSGLPSDRFFAERPEGSVSTLKIQRTQQEDSAVYLCASSYRTGQGPSGANVLTFGAGSRLTVL.